Listed below are T cell receptor beta chains from one sample, sequenced in a study of blood T cells in healthy people across ages. MiXCR, run by TCRdb on the 5' RACE reads, gives a single entry per CDR3 protein. This sample carries around 500,000 distinct CDR3 sequences, 45% to 55% of them seen once, and the ten largest clones take roughly 24%. The material sequenced was blood. The receptors originated from a man at least 80 years old in good health. The CDR3 runs from the conserved cysteine through the conserved F or W. A D gene is named only where the DNA matches it firmly. Size is stated for part of the rows, as once, few or many counts, or as a class when the clone is expanded.

d_gene | abundance | j_gene | v_gene | CDR3aa | CDR3nt
- | - | TRBJ2-7 | TRBV9 | CASSVAENEQYF | TGTGCCAGCAGCGTAGCCGAGAATGAGCAGTACTTC
TRBD2 | many | TRBJ2-1 | TRBV6-6 | CASRGSGGWDEQFF | TGTGCCAGCAGAGGTAGCGGGGGCTGGGATGAGCAGTTCTTC
- | - | TRBJ2-3 | TRBV7-9 | CASSPRNRGADTQYF | TGTGCCAGCAGCCCACGTAATAGAGGTGCAGATACGCAGTATTTT
- | few | TRBJ2-7 | TRBV15 | CATSRDRGRRLYYEQYF | TGTGCCACCAGCAGAGATCGAGGTCGGCGTCTCTACTACGAGCAGTACTTC
- | - | TRBJ2-7 | TRBV18 | CASSPGLPSYEQYF | TGTGCCAGCTCACCGGGACTCCCGTCCTACGAGCAGTACTTC
TRBD1 | many | TRBJ1-5 | TRBV6-5 | CASSLHGTAQPQHF | TGTGCCAGCAGCCTCCACGGGACAGCGCAGCCCCAGCATTTT
TRBD2 | - | TRBJ2-1 | TRBV7-3 | CASSLNPAGGDNEQFF | TGTGCCAGCAGCTTAAATCCAGCGGGGGGCGACAATGAGCAGTTCTTC
- | few | TRBJ1-1 | TRBV7-2 | CASSLAEIMNTEAFF | TGTGCCAGCAGCTTAGCGGAGATCATGAACACTGAAGCTTTCTTT
- | - | TRBJ2-7 | TRBV20-1 | CSARGLVFSEQYF | TGCAGTGCTAGAGGACTAGTGTTCTCCGAGCAGTACTTC
- | - | TRBJ2-3 | TRBV6-2/TRBV6-3 | CASSYSTGVQYF | TGTGCCAGCAGTTACTCTACTGGGGTGCAGTATTTT
- | few | TRBJ2-1 | TRBV7-2 | CASSLASGAHNEQFF | TGTGCCAGCAGCTTAGCGTCGGGGGCCCACAATGAGCAGTTCTTC
TRBD1 | once | TRBJ2-2 | TRBV7-6 | CASSAYRGMNGELFF | TGTGCCAGCAGCGCTTACAGGGGGATGAACGGGGAGCTGTTTTTT
TRBD2 | - | TRBJ2-1 | TRBV7-6 | CASSQKGLAGFDEQFF | TGTGCCAGCAGCCAAAAGGGACTAGCGGGTTTCGATGAGCAGTTCTTC
TRBD2 | - | TRBJ2-3 | TRBV7-8 | CASSLLGGGLGTDTQYF | TGTGCCAGCAGCCTCCTCGGGGGGGGGTTGGGCACAGATACGCAGTATTTT
- | - | TRBJ1-2 | TRBV6-5 | CATNLLSGGGYTF | TGTGCCACCAACCTCCTTAGTGGCGGTGGCTACACCTTC
- | - | TRBJ2-7 | TRBV5-1 | CASSFGLDSYEQYF | TGCGCCAGCAGCTTCGGCCTTGACAGCTACGAGCAGTACTTC
- | - | TRBJ2-7 | TRBV7-7 | CASSLGRAESYEQYF | TGTGCCAGCAGCTTAGGACGAGCGGAGTCCTACGAGCAGTACTTC
- | - | TRBJ2-3 | TRBV7-3 | CASSPGGSGDTQYF | TGTGCCAGCAGTCCTGGAGGGAGTGGAGATACGCAGTATTTT
TRBD1 | - | TRBJ2-6 | TRBV6-1 | CASSRSPGQAFSGANVLTF | TGTGCCAGCAGTCGAAGCCCGGGACAGGCCTTCTCTGGGGCCAACGTCCTGACTTTC
- | many | TRBJ1-1 | TRBV6-5 | CASSSLTMDRINTEAFF | TGTGCCAGCAGTTCCTTGACTATGGACAGAATTAACACTGAAGCTTTCTTT
- | - | TRBJ2-3 | TRBV5-1 | CASSLDVLSTDTQYF | TGCGCCAGCAGCTTGGATGTCCTCTCCACAGATACGCAGTATTTT
TRBD1 | - | TRBJ2-1 | TRBV6-1 | CASSLNTGGKRTYNEQFF | TGTGCCAGCAGCCTAAATACAGGGGGAAAAAGAACCTACAATGAGCAGTTCTTC
- | - | TRBJ2-7 | TRBV7-2 | CASSLTVIEQYF | TGTGCCAGCAGCTTAACAGTGATCGAGCAGTACTTC
- | - | TRBJ2-4 | TRBV7-2 | CASTESGGGNIQYF | TGTGCCAGCACCGAAAGTGGGGGCGGGAACATTCAGTACTTC
- | - | TRBJ1-2 | TRBV12-5 | CASGSRRERDGYTF | TGTGCTAGTGGCTCCCGGCGGGAGCGGGATGGCTACACCTTC
- | many | TRBJ2-1 | TRBV6-5 | CASSPPGGNEQFF | TGTGCCAGCAGTCCCCCTGGGGGCAATGAGCAGTTCTTC
TRBD1 | - | TRBJ2-7 | TRBV7-9 | CASSVGDRDYEQYF | TGTGCCAGCAGCGTTGGCGACAGGGACTACGAGCAGTACTTC
- | - | TRBJ1-1 | TRBV20-1 | CSARDTTLGTEAFF | TGCAGTGCTAGAGATACAACCTTGGGAACTGAAGCTTTCTTT
- | few | TRBJ1-5 | TRBV28 | CASSLRQVDSNQPQHF | TGTGCCAGCAGCCTACGACAGGTTGACAGCAATCAGCCCCAGCATTTT
TRBD2 | - | TRBJ2-5 | TRBV3-1 | CASSQDVRLAGQETQYF | TGTGCCAGCAGCCAAGATGTTCGACTAGCGGGACAAGAGACCCAGTACTTC
- | - | TRBJ2-5 | TRBV20-1 | CSANGWYQETQYF | TGCAGTGCTAATGGGTGGTACCAAGAGACCCAGTACTTC
- | - | TRBJ1-1 | TRBV7-6 | CASSKAGTVMNTEAFF | TGTGCCAGCAGCAAAGCCGGGACGGTCATGAACACTGAAGCTTTCTTT
TRBD2 | - | TRBJ2-3 | TRBV10-3 | CAISESTSGGAKGDTQYF | TGTGCCATCAGTGAGTCAACTAGCGGGGGGGCCAAGGGAGATACGCAGTATTTT
TRBD1 | once | TRBJ2-7 | TRBV6-2/TRBV6-3 | CASDRDRSYEQYF | TGTGCCAGTGACCGGGACAGGTCCTACGAGCAGTACTTC
- | - | TRBJ2-2 | TRBV7-9 | CASSLARDTGELFF | TGTGCCAGCAGCTTAGCGCGAGATACCGGGGAGCTGTTTTTT
- | - | TRBJ2-7 | TRBV7-6 | CASSLGGRVYEQYF | TGTGCCAGCAGCTTAGGAGGCAGGGTCTACGAGCAGTACTTC
- | - | TRBJ2-4 | TRBV5-1 | CASSLLNNMANIQYF | TGCGCCAGCAGCTTGCTGAACAATATGGCAAACATTCAGTACTTC
- | few | TRBJ2-5 | TRBV29-1 | CSVGSGQETQYF | TGCAGCGTTGGATCGGGCCAAGAGACCCAGTACTTC
- | - | TRBJ1-1 | TRBV12-3/TRBV12-4 | CASSLALGDTEAFF | TGTGCCAGCAGTTTAGCGCTCGGGGACACTGAAGCTTTCTTT
- | few | TRBJ2-3 | TRBV7-2 | CASSLSRSTDTQYF | TGTGCCAGCAGCTTGAGCAGGAGCACAGATACGCAGTATTTT
- | - | TRBJ2-7 | TRBV9 | CASSADSGDGDEQYF | TGTGCCAGCAGCGCGGATAGCGGAGACGGGGACGAGCAGTACTTC
TRBD1 | many | TRBJ2-5 | TRBV6-5 | CASRQGLKETQYF | TGTGCCAGCAGACAGGGGCTTAAGGAGACCCAGTACTTC
- | once | TRBJ2-1 | TRBV20-1 | CSASGAEQFF | TGCAGTGCTAGTGGGGCTGAGCAGTTCTTC
TRBD2 | few | TRBJ2-5 | TRBV12-3/TRBV12-4 | CASSLAATSGTETQYF | TGTGCCAGCAGTTTAGCAGCGACTAGCGGGACAGAGACCCAGTACTTC
- | - | TRBJ1-2 | TRBV16 | CASSQLMGYTF | TGTGCCAGCAGCCAATTAATGGGCTACACCTTC
- | - | TRBJ2-3 | TRBV20-1 | CSAWRGDELNTQYF | TGCAGTGCTTGGAGGGGGGACGAGCTGAATACGCAGTATTTT
TRBD1 | - | TRBJ1-5 | TRBV10-3 | CAISESGTENQPQHF | TGTGCCATCAGTGAGTCTGGGACAGAGAATCAGCCCCAGCATTTT
TRBD1 | - | TRBJ2-1 | TRBV29-1 | CSVDCGQGTHEQFF | TGCAGCGTTGATTGTGGACAGGGAACCCACGAGCAGTTCTTC
- | - | TRBJ2-1 | TRBV6-5 | CASSYSTAKDEQFF | TGTGCCAGCAGTTACTCGACAGCGAAAGATGAGCAGTTCTTC
- | many | TRBJ1-4 | TRBV6-5 | CASSSDRLHGEKLFF | TGTGCCAGCAGCTCCGACAGGCTGCATGGGGAAAAACTGTTTTTT
- | few | TRBJ1-2 | TRBV14 | CASSVHPNYGYTF | TGTGCCAGCAGCGTGCACCCCAACTATGGCTACACCTTC
- | few | TRBJ2-1 | TRBV12-3/TRBV12-4 | CASRDTGYNEQFF | TGTGCCAGCAGGGACACAGGGTACAATGAGCAGTTCTTC
TRBD1 | once | TRBJ2-7 | TRBV7-8 | CASSLPARGLMDEQYF | TGTGCCAGCAGCTTACCTGCCAGGGGGCTTATGGATGAGCAGTACTTC
- | - | TRBJ2-1 | TRBV7-3 | CASSPRGGQGYNEQFF | TGTGCCAGCAGCCCGCGGGGGGGACAGGGCTACAATGAGCAGTTCTTC
- | - | TRBJ2-3 | TRBV15 | CATSRTGDTQYF | TGTGCCACCAGCCGAACGGGAGATACGCAGTATTTT